One T cell receptor beta chain is described in this entry. Its cognate antigen is unknown. This clone may be a read error of a much larger clone one base away. TCRdb analysed the 5' RACE reads with MiXCR anew, one entry per CDR3 protein. In the table there are 250,000 to 300,000 distinct CDR3 sequences, around 13% of which are singletons. From germline, CDR1 is LGHNA and CDR2 YSLEER. CDR3 length: 16 amino acids. V lost 2 bases to trimming and J lost 2 bases; unmatched junction nucleotides: 3. This specimen comes from a study of T cells after yellow fever vaccination. Study results and caveats: A large majority of primary-vaccination clones showed up again after the booster (96% CD4, 75% to 90% CD8).

The TCR was taken from a man aged 25 to 40 who received the YFV17D yellow fever vaccine. The sequences come from CD4+ T cells sorted from PBMCs, collected 45 days after the yellow fever booster vaccination. The rearrangement uses TRBV4-3 and TRBJ2-5, with 12 bases that match TRBD2. CDR3 coding DNA: TGCGCCAGCAGCCAATGGCTAGCGGGAGGGCAAGAGACCCAGTACTTC. Its translation is CASSQWLAGGQETQYF.